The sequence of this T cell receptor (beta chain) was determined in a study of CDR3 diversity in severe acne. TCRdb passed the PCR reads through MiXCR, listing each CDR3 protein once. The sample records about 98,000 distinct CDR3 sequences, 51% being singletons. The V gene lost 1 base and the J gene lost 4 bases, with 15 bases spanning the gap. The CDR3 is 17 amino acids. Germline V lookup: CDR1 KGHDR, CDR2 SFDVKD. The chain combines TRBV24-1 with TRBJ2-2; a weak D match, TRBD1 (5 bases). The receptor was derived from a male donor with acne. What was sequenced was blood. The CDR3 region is CATSDFGQGEGTGELFF. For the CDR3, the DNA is TGTGCCACCAGTGATTTCGGTCAGGGTGAAGGCACCGGGGAGCTGTTTTTT.